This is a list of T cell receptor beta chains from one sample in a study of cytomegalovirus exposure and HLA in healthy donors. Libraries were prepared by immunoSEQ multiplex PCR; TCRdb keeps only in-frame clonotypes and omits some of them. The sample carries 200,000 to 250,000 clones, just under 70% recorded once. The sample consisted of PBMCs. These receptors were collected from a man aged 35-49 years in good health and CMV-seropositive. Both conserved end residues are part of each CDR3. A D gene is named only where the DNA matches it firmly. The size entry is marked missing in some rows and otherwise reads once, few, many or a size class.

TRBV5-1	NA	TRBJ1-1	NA	CASSPRVSDTEAFF	TGCGCCAGCAGCCCCCGGGTTTCGGACACTGAAGCTTTCTTT
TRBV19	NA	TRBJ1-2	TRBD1	CASSRDRARYTF	TGTGCCAGTAGTCGCGACAGGGCGCGCTACACCTTC
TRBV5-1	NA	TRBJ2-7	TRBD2	CASSLAASGGAFHEQYF	TGCGCCAGCAGCTTGGCCGCTAGCGGGGGGGCTTTCCACGAGCAGTACTTC
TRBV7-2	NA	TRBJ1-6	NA	CASSYWTLAGLNSPLHF	TGTGCCAGCAGCTATTGGACACTCGCTGGCCTTAATTCACCCCTCCACTTT
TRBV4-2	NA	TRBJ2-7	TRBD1	CASSQEGLGTGLYEQYF	TGTGCCAGCAGCCAAGAAGGATTAGGGACAGGGTTGTACGAGCAGTACTTC
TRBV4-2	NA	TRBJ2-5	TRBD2	CASSQASSGFQETQYF	TGTGCCAGCAGCCAAGCCTCTAGCGGCTTCCAAGAGACCCAGTACTTC
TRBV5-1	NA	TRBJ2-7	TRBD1	CASNSGTGYEQYF	TGCGCCAGCAACTCCGGGACAGGGTACGAGCAGTACTTC
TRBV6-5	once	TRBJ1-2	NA	CASSYGESTNFSGYTF	TGTGCCAGCAGTTACGGGGAATCGACTAACTTTAGTGGCTACACCTTC
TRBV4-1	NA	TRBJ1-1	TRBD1	CASSPTQGAANTEAFF	TGCGCCAGCAGCCCAACGCAGGGGGCGGCGAACACTGAAGCTTTCTTT
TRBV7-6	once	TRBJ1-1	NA	CASSLVDQTEAFF	TGTGCCAGCAGCTTGGTCGATCAGACTGAAGCTTTCTTT
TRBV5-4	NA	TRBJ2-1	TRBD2	CASSSRGGFDEQFF	TGTGCCAGCAGCTCCCGGGGGGGCTTCGATGAGCAGTTCTTC
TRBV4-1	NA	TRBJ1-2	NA	CASSQPATVYGYTF	TGCGCCAGCAGCCAACCAGCGACAGTCTATGGCTACACCTTC
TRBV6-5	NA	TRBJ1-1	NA	CASSWGGAEGNTEAFF	TGTGCCAGCAGTTGGGGGGGGGCCGAGGGCAACACTGAAGCTTTCTTT
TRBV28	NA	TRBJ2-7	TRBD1	CASSLSTGPAFHPYEQYF	TGTGCCAGCAGTTTATCGACAGGGCCCGCTTTTCACCCCTACGAGCAGTACTTC
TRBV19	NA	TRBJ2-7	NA	CASSGLHSSYEQYF	TGTGCCAGTAGTGGCCTGCACAGCTCCTACGAGCAGTACTTC
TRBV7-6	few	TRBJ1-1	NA	CASSLARGNTEAFF	TGTGCCAGCAGCTTAGCGCGAGGGAACACTGAAGCTTTCTTT
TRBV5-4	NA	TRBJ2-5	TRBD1	CASSLGQGAQGETQYF	TGTGCCAGCAGCTTAGGCCAGGGGGCGCAGGGAGAGACCCAGTACTTC
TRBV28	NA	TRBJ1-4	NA	CASSPGGTLNEKLFF	TGTGCCAGCAGCCCTGGAGGGACGCTTAATGAAAAACTGTTTTTT
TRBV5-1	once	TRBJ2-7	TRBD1	CASSLAGQEVYEQYF	TGCGCCAGCAGCTTGGCGGGACAGGAGGTCTACGAGCAGTACTTC
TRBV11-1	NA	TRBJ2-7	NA	CASSFVSSYEQYF	TGTGCCAGCAGCTTTGTTAGCTCCTACGAGCAGTACTTC
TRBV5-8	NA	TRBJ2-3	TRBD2	CASRPTSGERADTQYF	TGTGCCAGCAGACCGACTAGCGGGGAGAGGGCAGATACGCAGTATTTT
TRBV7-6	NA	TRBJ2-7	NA	CASSPSPLEQYF	TGTGCCAGCAGCCCTTCCCCCCTCGAGCAGTACTTC
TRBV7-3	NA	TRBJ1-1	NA	CASTLDGGNTEAFF	TGTGCCAGCACCCTTGACGGGGGGAACACTGAAGCTTTCTTT
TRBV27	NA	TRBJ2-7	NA	CASSSLGTYEQYF	TGTGCCAGCAGTTCACTAGGAACCTACGAGCAGTACTTC
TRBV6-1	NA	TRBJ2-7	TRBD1	CASSRVDRGEHEQYF	TGTGCCAGCAGCCGTGTCGACAGGGGTGAACACGAGCAGTACTTC
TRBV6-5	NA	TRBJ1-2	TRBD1	CASSSSRDSVGYTF	TGTGCCAGCAGTTCTTCCAGGGACAGTGTTGGCTACACCTTC
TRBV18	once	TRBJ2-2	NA	CASSPTGTGELFF	TGTGCCAGCTCACCTACAGGGACCGGGGAGCTGTTTTTT
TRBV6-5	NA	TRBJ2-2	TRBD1	CASRDDRGRTGELFF	TGTGCCAGCAGGGACGACAGGGGTCGCACCGGGGAGCTGTTTTTT
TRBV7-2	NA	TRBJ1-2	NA	CASSFPSYGYTF	TGTGCCAGCAGCTTTCCTAGCTATGGCTACACCTTC
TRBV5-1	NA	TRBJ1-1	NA	CASSGGTSNTEAFF	TGCGCCAGCAGCGGTGGGACATCGAACACTGAAGCTTTCTTT
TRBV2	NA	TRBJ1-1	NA	CASKVSRDTEAFF	TGTGCCAGCAAGGTCTCGAGGGACACTGAAGCTTTCTTT
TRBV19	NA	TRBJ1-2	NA	CASSPRGGGYTF	TGTGCCAGTAGTCCAAGGGGTGGCGGCTACACCTTC
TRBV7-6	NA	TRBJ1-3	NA	CASSESSGNTIYF	TGTGCCAGCAGCGAGAGCTCTGGAAACACCATATATTTT
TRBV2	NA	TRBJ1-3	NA	CASSESPSGNTIYF	TGTGCCAGCAGTGAGTCCCCGAGCGGAAACACCATATATTTT
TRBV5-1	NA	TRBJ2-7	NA	CASSLVGRDEQYF	TGCGCCAGCAGCCTGGTGGGTCGGGACGAGCAGTACTTC
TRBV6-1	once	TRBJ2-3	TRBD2	CASSALGGITDTQYF	TGTGCCAGCAGTGCTCTGGGGGGGATCACAGATACGCAGTATTTT
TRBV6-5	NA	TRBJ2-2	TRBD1	CASSRQGINTGELFF	TGTGCCAGCAGCCGACAGGGAATAAACACCGGGGAGCTGTTTTTT